Listed below are T cell receptor beta chains from one sample, sequenced in a study of T cell repertoires in cytomegalovirus infection. TCRdb fed the reads into MiXCR, producing one record per CDR3 protein. In the table there are around 280,000 distinct CDR3 sequences, around 9.6% of which are singletons. The sequencing sample was made of PBMCs. The receptors were gathered from a human donor in good health (CMV status not recorded). Some clones in this sample may be carry-over from other donors' samples. The CDR3 runs from the conserved cysteine through the conserved F or W. The D gene is left open where the match is weak. Not every row has a clone size; where given, it reads once, few, many or a size class.

CDR3aa | CDR3nt | d_gene | j_gene | v_gene | abundance
CASSLETGLAKNIQYF | TGTGCCAGCAGCTTGGAGACAGGGCTAGCCAAAAACATTCAGTACTTC | TRBD1 | TRBJ2-4 | TRBV13 | few
CASSLNGLDTGELFF | TGTGCCAGCAGCTTAAACGGGTTGGACACCGGGGAGCTGTTTTTT | . | TRBJ2-2 | TRBV7-3 | many
CASSLRAGRDSNQPQHF | TGTGCCAGCAGCTTAAGGGCAGGGCGGGACAGCAATCAGCCCCAGCATTTT | . | TRBJ1-5 | TRBV7-8 | many
CASSVGTASGNTIYF | TGTGCCAGCAGCGTCGGGACAGCCTCTGGAAACACCATATATTTT | TRBD1 | TRBJ1-3 | TRBV7-9 | many
CSADPGGYNYGYTF | TGCAGTGCGGACCCAGGGGGGTACAACTATGGCTACACCTTC | TRBD1 | TRBJ1-2 | TRBV20-1 | .
CASSFQMNTGELFF | TGTGCCAGCAGTTTCCAGATGAACACCGGGGAGCTGTTTTTT | . | TRBJ2-2 | TRBV12-3/TRBV12-4 | few
CASATGPGTIYF | TGTGCCAGCGCGACCGGCCCGGGCACCATATATTTT | . | TRBJ1-3 | TRBV12-3/TRBV12-4 | many
CASSLRRGGNTEAFF | TGTGCCAGCAGCTTAAGGCGGGGAGGGAACACTGAAGCTTTCTTT | . | TRBJ1-1 | TRBV7-2 | many
CSARDAGGSNEAFF | TGCAGTGCTAGAGATGCAGGGGGATCGAATGAAGCTTTCTTT | TRBD1 | TRBJ1-1 | TRBV20-1 | few
CASSSRTGRKDEQFF | TGTGCCAGCAGCTCACGGACAGGGCGAAAAGATGAGCAGTTCTTC | TRBD1 | TRBJ2-1 | TRBV7-9 | many
CASSWTGGSQTQYF | TGTGCCAGCAGTTGGACAGGTGGTTCCCAGACCCAGTACTTC | TRBD1 | TRBJ2-5 | TRBV12-3/TRBV12-4 | many
CASSITGLNSPLHF | TGTGCCAGTAGTATCACCGGACTAAACTCACCCCTCCACTTT | . | TRBJ1-6 | TRBV19 | many
CASSRGTSGGTGTNTQYF | TGTGCCAGCAGCCGGGGGACTAGCGGGGGGACCGGCACGAATACGCAGTATTTT | TRBD2 | TRBJ2-3 | TRBV7-6 | many
CASSLRRGAGESQPQHF | TGTGCCAGCAGCTTAAGGCGCGGGGCAGGGGAAAGTCAGCCCCAGCATTTT | . | TRBJ1-5 | TRBV7-2 | many
CSARDVESYEQYF | TGCAGTGCTAGAGATGTAGAGTCCTACGAGCAGTACTTC | . | TRBJ2-7 | TRBV20-1 | few
CASTLGSRTPETQYF | TGTGCCAGCACCCTGGGGTCCAGGACCCCAGAGACCCAGTACTTC | . | TRBJ2-5 | TRBV5-4 | many